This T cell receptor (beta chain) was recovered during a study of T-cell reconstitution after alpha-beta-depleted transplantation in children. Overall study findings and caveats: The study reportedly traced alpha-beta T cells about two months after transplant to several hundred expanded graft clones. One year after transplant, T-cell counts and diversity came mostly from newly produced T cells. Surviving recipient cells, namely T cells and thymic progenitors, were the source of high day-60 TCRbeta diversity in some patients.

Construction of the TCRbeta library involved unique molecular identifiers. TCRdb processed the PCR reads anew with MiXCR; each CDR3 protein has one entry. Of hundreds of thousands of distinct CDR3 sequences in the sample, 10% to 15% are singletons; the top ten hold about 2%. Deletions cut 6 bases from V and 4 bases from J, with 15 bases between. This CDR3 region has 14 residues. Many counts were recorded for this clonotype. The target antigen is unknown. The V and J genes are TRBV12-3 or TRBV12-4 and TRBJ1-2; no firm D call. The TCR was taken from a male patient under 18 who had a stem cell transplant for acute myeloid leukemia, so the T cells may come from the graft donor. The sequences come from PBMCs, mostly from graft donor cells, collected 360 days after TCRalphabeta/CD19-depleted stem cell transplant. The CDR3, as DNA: TGTGCCAGCAGCCCAGCCCGGCGGACCTATGGCTACACCTTC. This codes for CASSPARRTYGYTF.